The T cell receptor beta chain described here comes from a study of control samples from healthy donors and cancer patients. The germline CDR1 and CDR2 sequences are SEHNR and FQNEAQ (reference sequence). This CDR3 has 16 residues. V was shortened by 0 bases and J by 1 base, with 12 bases between the two germline ends. The data were produced by immunoSEQ multiplex PCR, yet TCRdb's version contains in-frame clones alone and is incomplete. The repertoire includes 100,000 to 150,000 clones, around 86% of them detected once, and approximately 9% sits in the top ten. The sequence derives from a middle-aged man in good health. Sequenced input: blood. The rearrangement joins TRBV7-9 to TRBJ2-5; D remains ambiguous. CDR3 region: CASSLAGQPLQETQYF. The CDR3 DNA is TGTGCCAGCAGCTTAGCGGGCCAGCCGCTCCAAGAGACCCAGTACTTC. The whole variable domain, filled in from reference TRBV7-9 and TRBJ2-5, reads DTGVSQNPRHKITKRGQNVTFRCDPISEHNRLYWYRQTLGQGPEFLTYFQNEAQLEKSRLLSDRFSAERPKGSFSTLEIQRTEQGDSAMYLCASSLAGQPLQETQYFGPGTRLLVL.